One and the same sample provided the 26 T cell receptor beta chains below, sequenced in a study of CD8+ T cells in alopecia areata. RNA was extracted and reverse transcribed into cDNA as the sequencing template. The table came from immunoSEQ multiplex PCR; TCRdb's copy has only in-frame clones and leaves some out. The data show about 94,000 clones, with about two thirds seen just once and 17% held by the top ten. Treatment of the sample: oral pan-JAK inhibitor, 5-10 mg twice daily. The source was CD8+ T cells sorted from blood, collected at week 44, from a patient treated with tofacitinib. The receptors derive from a human donor with alopecia areata.

CDR3 sequence reads: CSVDAADSYEQYF. Written as DNA, the CDR3 is TGCAGCGTTGATGCGGCAGACTCCTACGAGCAGTACTTC. The V gene is TRBV29-1, the J gene TRBJ2-7; D is unresolved. CDR3 length: 13 residues. V lost 3 bases and J lost 0, with 9 bases in between. Germline assignment: CDR1 SQVTM and CDR2 ANQGSEA.

V is TRBV11-1 and J is TRBJ2-5, with D uncertain. The J call may be wrong; the DNA end is better matched by TRBJ2-7. Per the germline V gene, CDR1 is SGHAT and CDR2 is FQDESV (reference sequence). CDR3 length equals 13 residues. CDR3 DNA: TGTGCCAGCAGCAGTGTCTCCTCCTACGAGCAGTACTTC. This codes for CASSSVSSYEQYF.

The rearrangement joins TRBV7-2 to TRBJ1-1, with D perhaps TRBD1 (5 bases). V shed 5 bases and J shed 5 bases, with 15 bases lying between them. CDR1 is SGHTA, CDR2 FQGNSA, per germline. The CDR3 length is 14 residues. The CDR3 reads CASSPGPRGTEAFF. The CDR3 DNA is TGTGCCAGCAGCCCGGGACCCCGAGGGACTGAAGCTTTCTTT.

The chain is built from TRBV19 and TRBJ1-1, with 8 nucleotides matching TRBD1. CDR3 length equals 16 residues. Germline CDR1 and CDR2: LNHDA and SQIVND (reference sequence). Trimming cost V 2 bases and J 4 bases; bases outside gene matches: 9. Here the CDR3 DNA reads TGTGCCAGTAGTATAAATGGGCAGGGGGCGCCCACTGAAGCTTTCTTT. Its protein is CASSINGQGAPTEAFF. The full variable domain, rest sourced from reference TRBV19 and TRBJ1-1, is DGGITQSPKYLFRKEGQNVTLSCEQNLNHDAMYWYRQDPGQGLRLIYYSQIVNDFQKGDIAEGYSVSREKKESFPLTVTSAQKNPTAFYLCASSINGQGAPTEAFFGQGTRLTVV.

This clone occurred a few times. J is TRBJ1-2 and V is TRBV29-1; a weak D match, TRBD1 (6 bases). The germline gives CDR1 SQVTM, CDR2 ANQGSEA. Trimming removed 0 bases at V and 4 bases at J, with 18 bases between. The CDR3 loop spans 16 amino acids. CDR3 protein: CSVEDLYGQRFYGYTF. CDR3 DNA: TGCAGCGTTGAAGATCTCTACGGACAGCGATTCTATGGCTACACCTTC.

This clone came up a few times. V gene TRBV11-2 combines with J gene TRBJ1-2; a possible D gene is TRBD1 (5 bases). Germline lookup yields CDR1 SGHAT and CDR2 FQNNGV. V was cut by 5 bases and J by 0 bases, with 13 bases left in between. This CDR3 spans 15 amino acids. CDR3 region: CASSPGTGANYGYTF. The CDR3 DNA sequence: TGTGCCAGCAGCCCCGGGACGGGCGCTAACTATGGCTACACCTTC.

This chain connects TRBV4-1 to TRBJ1-2; weak D call: TRBD1 (6 bases). Germline CDR1 MGHRA, CDR2 YSYEKL. Trimming left V 0 bases short and J 4 bases short, with 9 bases between. The CDR3 runs 14 residues. The CDR3 bases are TGCGCCAGCAGCCAAGATTTGGGGGCCTATGGCTACACCTTC. Protein sequence: CASSQDLGAYGYTF.

The rearrangement links TRBV6-1 to TRBJ1-3; 7 nucleotides line up with TRBD1. The CDR3 contains 17 residues. V trimming: 0 bases; J trimming: 0 bases; junction bases outside the gene matches: 5. Germline values: CDR1 MNHNS, CDR2 SASEGT. The CDR3 reads CASSEASEGASGNTIYF. The CDR3 DNA follows: TGTGCCAGCAGTGAAGCTTCGGAGGGGGCCTCTGGAAACACCATATATTTT.

The chain joins TRBV6-5 to TRBJ2-1, with D perhaps assigned TRBD1 or TRBD2 (5 bases each). V lost 5 bases to trimming and J lost 11 bases, with 16 bases between them. The CDR3 spans 13 residues. Germline CDR1 and CDR2: MNHEY and SVGAGI. For the CDR3, the DNA is TGTGCCAGCAGTAACCTCGGGGCAAACCAGCAGTTCTTC. Residues: CASSNLGANQQFF.

The chain links TRBV5-1 to TRBJ2-7; TRBD1 aligns across 10 bases. Germline CDR1 SGHRS, CDR2 YFSETQ. The CDR3 totals 14 residues. J gave up 4 bases and V 4 bases, and 5 bases lay outside the gene matches. The CDR3 loop is CASSAGTGDYEQYF. The CDR3 DNA reads as TGCGCCAGCAGCGCAGGGACAGGGGATTACGAGCAGTACTTC.

The rearrangement links TRBV6-6 to TRBJ2-2; D is unclear. The germline gives CDR1 MNHNY, CDR2 SVGAGI (reference sequence). CDR3 length: 13 residues. V lost 0 bases and J lost 8, with 7 bases in between. The CDR3 here is CASSYSGRGELFF. The CDR3 DNA reads as TGTGCCAGCAGTTACTCGGGCCGAGGGGAGCTGTTTTTT.

This clone showed up just a few times. The chain uses TRBV5-1 and TRBJ2-7; D uncertain. Germline V gene data show CDR1 as SGHRS and CDR2 as YFSETQ. Trimming shortened V by 0 bases and J by 6 bases, and 4 bases separated the two germline ends. The CDR3 consists of 11 residues. The CDR3 loop is CASSLGAEQYF. CDR3 DNA sequence: TGCGCCAGCAGCTTGGGGGCCGAGCAGTACTTC.

The V and J genes are TRBV4-3 and TRBJ1-5, with D unclear. Trimming cost V 0 bases and J 0 bases, with 9 bases left between them. Germline lookup yields CDR1 LGHNA and CDR2 YSLEER. The CDR3 extends over 16 amino acids. CDR3 residues: CASSQDRADSNQPQHF. The CDR3 nucleotides read TGCGCCAGCAGCCAAGATAGGGCAGATAGCAATCAGCCCCAGCATTTT.

The chain joins TRBV7-8 to TRBJ2-7; D perhaps matches TRBD1 (6 bases). CDR1 and CDR2 (germline): SGHVS, FQNEAQ. V lost 4 bases to trimming and J lost 0 bases, with 19 bases between them. The CDR3 covers 17 residues. This CDR3 is CASSWGSGHLNSYEQYF. CDR3 DNA: TGTGCCAGCAGCTGGGGATCGGGACACCTTAACTCCTACGAGCAGTACTTC.

The chain joins TRBV15 to TRBJ2-7, with no clear D. The CDR3 is 14 amino acids. V gave up 3 bases and J gave up 3 bases, with 12 bases separating them. Germline CDR1 reads LNHNV; CDR2 reads YYDKDF (reference sequence). The CDR3 here is CATSSWVNGYEQYF. The CDR3 DNA reads TGTGCCACCAGCAGTTGGGTCAACGGCTACGAGCAGTACTTC.

This clone was recorded a few times. The chain joins TRBV29-1 to TRBJ2-7; D tentatively reads TRBD1 or TRBD2 (6 bases each). CDR3 length: 12 amino acids. V gave up 3 bases and J gave up 7 bases, with 13 bases separating them. Germline V gene data show CDR1 as SQVTM and CDR2 as ANQGSEA. The CDR3 reads CSVEAGGREQYF. CDR3 in DNA: TGCAGCGTTGAGGCCGGGGGCAGGGAGCAGTACTTC.

The J gene is TRBJ2-3, the V gene TRBV2; 7 nucleotides match TRBD2. V lost 5 bases to trimming and J lost 2 bases; unmatched junction nucleotides: 10. Germline V CDR1 and CDR2: SNHLY, FYNNEI. This CDR3 has 16 amino acids. The CDR3 DNA sequence: TGTGCCAGCAGTCTTGGACGGGGAGGGACCACAGATACGCAGTATTTT. It yields the protein CASSLGRGGTTDTQYF.

The rearrangement links TRBV7-2 to TRBJ1-1; possible D gene TRBD1, 6 bases. Trimming left V 6 bases short and J 3 bases short, with 14 bases between. CDR1 SGHTA and CDR2 FQGNSA come from the germline V gene. The CDR3 consists of 14 residues. In DNA form, the CDR3 reads TGTGCCAGCAGTTCTTTTTACAGGGACACTGAAGCTTTCTTT. Protein: CASSSFYRDTEAFF.

The chain joins TRBV6-5 to TRBJ2-1; D is unresolved. Trimming left V 0 bases short and J 7 bases short, with 7 bases between. In germline, CDR1 is MNHEY, CDR2 SVGAGI. The CDR3 contains 13 residues. CDR3 bases: TGTGCCAGCAGTTACTCGACGTTGAATGAGCAGTTCTTC. As protein: CASSYSTLNEQFF.

J is TRBJ1-4 and V is TRBV4-3, with no clear D. Deletions cut 2 bases from V and 4 bases from J, with 11 bases between. The germline CDR1 and CDR2 sequences are LGHNA and YSLEER. The length of the CDR3 is 15 residues. CDR3 in DNA: TGCGCCAGCAGCCAAAGGAGGTCTAATAATGAAAAACTGTTTTTT. This gives the protein CASSQRRSNNEKLFF.

The V gene is TRBV19, the J gene TRBJ1-1; D gene ambiguous. Trimming took off 1 base at V and 4 bases at J, with 7 bases between the two ends. The CDR3 consists of 13 residues. The V gene's germline CDR1 is LNHDA and CDR2 SQIVND (reference sequence). The CDR3 nucleotides are TGTGCCAGTAGTATAGGGGTCGGCACTGAAGCTTTCTTT. This codes for CASSIGVGTEAFF. Full variable domain (outside the CDR3, taken from reference TRBV19 and TRBJ1-1): DGGITQSPKYLFRKEGQNVTLSCEQNLNHDAMYWYRQDPGQGLRLIYYSQIVNDFQKGDIAEGYSVSREKKESFPLTVTSAQKNPTAFYLCASSIGVGTEAFFGQGTRLTVV.

The chain uses TRBV2 and TRBJ1-1, with 7 bases fitting TRBD1. The CDR3 totals 14 residues. From germline, CDR1 is SNHLY and CDR2 FYNNEI. The ends lost 7 bases at V and 1 base at J; junction bases unmatched: 6. CDR3 in amino acids: CASNPGGANTEAFF. CDR3 nucleotide sequence: TGTGCCAGCAACCCAGGGGGGGCGAACACTGAAGCTTTCTTT. Based on the CDR3 plus reference TRBV2 and TRBJ1-1, the full variable domain is EPEVTQTPSHQVTQMGQEVILRCVPISNHLYFYWYRQILGQKVEFLVSFYNNEISEKSEIFDDQFSVERPDGSNFTLKIRSTKLEDSAMYFCASNPGGANTEAFFGQGTRLTVV.

This clone was observed a single time. The genes are TRBV19 and TRBJ2-3; tentative D call: TRBD1 (6 bases). Germline V gene data show CDR1 as LNHDA and CDR2 as SQIVND (reference sequence). The length of the CDR3 is 15 residues. V shed 5 bases and J shed 4 bases, with 16 bases lying between them. In nucleotides, the CDR3 is TGTGCCAGTAGTGCTACAGGGCTGGGGGCAGATACGCAGTATTTT. Amino acid sequence: CASSATGLGADTQYF.

This clone showed up just a few times. The rearrangement links TRBV30 to TRBJ2-7, with TRBD1 matching 8 bases. The CDR3 has 13 amino acids. The V gene end was trimmed by 1 base and the J gene end by 4 bases; junction bases not matched to a gene: 3. CDR1 and CDR2 from the germline V gene are GTSNPN and SVGIG (reference sequence). CDR3 amino acids: CAWSADRGYEQYF. The CDR3 nucleotides read TGTGCCTGGAGTGCCGACAGGGGATACGAGCAGTACTTC.

This sequence joins TRBV5-6 and TRBJ1-1; D uncertain. Trimming stripped 4 bases from V and 2 bases from J, with 9 bases between. The CDR3 runs to 13 residues. The germline V gene encodes CDR1 SGHDT and CDR2 YYEEEE. CDR3 loop: CASSTTSNTEAFF. The DNA for the CDR3 is TGTGCCAGCAGCACGACTTCTAACACTGAAGCTTTCTTT.

The gene calls are TRBV11-2 and TRBJ2-3; no reliable D call. The CDR3 runs to 13 residues. Germline loops: CDR1 SGHAT, CDR2 FQNNGV. The V end was cut by 0 bases, the J end by 14 bases, with 15 bases between. The CDR3 DNA reads as TGTGCCAGCAGCTTAGATCCGCGGTTTGGTCCGTATTTT. This sequence encodes CASSLDPRFGPYF.